This TCR beta chain stems from a study of blood T cell repertoires in COVID-19 (dated by TCRdb to between 2020 and 2021). About the full investigation: Collaborator samples came from the United States, Italy and Spain and covered acute and convalescent phases of COVID-19. The dataset comprised deeply sampled blood TCRbeta repertoires from subjects exposed to, actively infected with, or recovered from COVID-19. The samples were drawn from two sources: the first 160 participants of the ongoing ImmuneRACE study, and 1,000 to 1,500 subjects contributed by 6 global collaborators. The prospective study material was composed of cDNA or gDNA derived from T cells, B-cell-depleted T cells, or PBMCs. Where available, HLA class I and class II types were taken from metadata supplied by the sample provider and were not determined by assay-based typing. A freely available public database, intended as a resource for researchers studying the immune response to SARS-CoV-2, is where the repertoires were released. Nearly every sample came with metadata listing a de-identified subject ID, COVID-19 status, age in years and sex.

Trimming removed 1 base from V and 5 bases from J, leaving 3 bases between the germline ends. The CDR3 runs 13 amino acids, cysteine and phenylalanine included. CDR3 DNA only is kept here, 39 bases in frame from base 1. As encoded in the germline V gene, CDR1 is MNHNS while CDR2 is SASEGT. Worth noting for this clone: The target of this receptor is not known. Base quality data are lacking; no much larger clone is found one base away.

TCRbeta CDR3 regions were amplified from genomic DNA using the immunoSEQ Assay, a bias-controlled multiplex PCR. From the authors' description of their analysis: The number of nucleated cells in each sample was estimated by amplification of reference gene primers within the assay. Sequence reads were collapsed and filtered to measure the absolute abundance of every unique TCRbeta CDR3 rearrangement. For each sample, productive Simpson clonality was calculated by taking the square root of Simpson's diversity index across productive rearrangements. TCRdb mirrors the immuneACCESS table, restricted to in-frame sequences. Some clones are absent from its copies; in checked studies, under half trace to an unresolved V gene, and the reason for the others is unknown. That table supplies the V and J calls and clone size; D and trimming were determined from the DNA. The sample has a few hundred thousand clones on record, 84% of them singletons. Roughly 6.2% of the sample goes to the ten largest clones.

Participants in the prospective study were enrolled through a virtual design, were aged 18 to 89 years, and lived in roughly 26 United States geographic areas. Cohort assignment in the prospective study relied on participant-reported clinical history from a screening survey and a study questionnaire. Recovered participants in ImmuneRACE Cohort 3 were defined as having two consecutive negative NP/OP PCR tests, clearance from a healthcare professional, or resolution of symptoms. In the prospective study, mobile phlebotomists collected whole blood, serum and a nasopharyngeal or oropharyngeal swab from each participant. Additional blood draws and questionnaires over an approximately 2-month period could optionally be provided by prospective study participants. Prospective study blood samples were shipped either frozen or at room temperature before DNA extraction. Study-wide conclusions, independent of this receptor: The quantity of clinical and demographic metadata differed by source and by participant and was supplied without curation.

This clonotype was obtained from a woman aged 40 to 55 who had recovered from COVID-19. Recombination joined TRBV6-1 with TRBJ1-6; the D gene is not confidently resolved. Sequencing was carried out using PBMCs or T cells enriched from blood (not recorded which). DNA sequence: TGTGCCAGCAGTGAAGTCGATAATTCACCCCTCCACTTT. Its protein reads: CASSEVDNSPLHF.